The rows below give T cell receptor beta chains drawn from one sample of a study of identifying expanded T cells in peripheral blood. Here immunoSEQ multiplex PCR was the method, and the copy in TCRdb shows in-frame clones only, minus some. In the table there are some 78,000 clones, 84% of which are singletons. Input material: blood. The receptors stem from a person aged 18-70 years in good health. Each CDR3 is given with its conserved first and last residue. D genes are given only for firm matches. Some rows mark clone size as missing; the rest say once, few, many or name a class of expanded clone.

TRBV29-1,12,TRBJ1-2,.,few,CSVRTVGYGYTF
TRBV9,16,TRBJ2-5,TRBD2,once,CASSVAASGGQETQYF
TRBV5-1,13,TRBJ2-1,.,few,CASSLEADNEQFF
TRBV29-1,12,TRBJ2-5,TRBD1,.,CSVEDRVETQYF
TRBV5-1,15,TRBJ1-1,.,.,CASSLQFGGGTEAFF
TRBV4-3,14,TRBJ2-1,.,.,CASSQMPTNDEQFF
TRBV25-1,13,TRBJ1-2,.,.,CASSIQGGGGYTF
TRBV4-3,16,TRBJ2-6,.,.,CASSQNRVAGANVLTF
TRBV27,12,TRBJ1-4,.,.,CASSYTNGELFF
TRBV9,13,TRBJ1-1,.,.,CASSLVGDTEAFF
TRBV11-2,16,TRBJ2-3,.,.,CASSLVGPAQTDTQYF
TRBV23-1,15,TRBJ1-5,.,.,CASSQFGIYNQPQHF
TRBV11-3,16,TRBJ2-2,TRBD2,.,CASSLTSGRNTGELFF
TRBV9,15,TRBJ2-2,TRBD2,.,CASRLSGENTGELFF
TRBV27,19,TRBJ2-3,.,.,CASSFSGGSRTASTDTQYF
TRBV9,18,TRBJ2-2,TRBD2,.,CASSVALAGVTNTGELFF
TRBV5-6,15,TRBJ1-4,.,once,CASSLVGTGNEKLFF
TRBV27,14,TRBJ1-2,.,once,CASSSIRAYYGYTF
TRBV7-9,15,TRBJ2-3,.,.,CASSLQGLSTDTQYF
TRBV5-1,12,.,TRBD1,.,CASRTGRNEQYF
TRBV7-2,16,TRBJ2-1,.,.,CASSLGSGAQYNEQFF
TRBV28,16,TRBJ1-5,.,once,CASSSRTGYSNQPQHF
TRBV4-3,17,TRBJ2-3,.,once,CASSQDSSSLSTDTQYF
TRBV28,14,TRBJ2-5,.,.,CASRLNTGRETQYF
TRBV28,15,TRBJ2-1,.,.,CASSPFGAAGNEQFF
TRBV6-5,13,TRBJ1-5,.,.,CASSRVGNQPQHF
TRBV28,14,TRBJ1-3,.,.,CASSPPGTGNTIYF